The rows below give T cell receptor beta chains drawn from one sample of a study of blood T cell repertoires in COVID-19. Repertoires were generated with immunoSEQ multiplex PCR, while TCRdb's copy carries only in-frame clones and drops some. This sample has about 210,000 clones, with around 83% found just once. Source material: peripheral blood. The source of these receptors is a man aged 35 to 55 who had recovered from COVID-19. The CDR3 runs from the conserved cysteine through the conserved F or W. The D gene is left open where the match is weak. Clone size is given for some rows only: seen once, a few or many times, or a class if the clone is expanded.

J	V	length	size	D	DNA	CDR3
TRBJ1-5	TRBV19	17	few	-	TGTGCCAGTAATGCGGCAGGGAAAGGTGTTAGCAATCAGCCCCAGCATTTT	CASNAAGKGVSNQPQHF
TRBJ2-5	TRBV5-1	13	-	-	TGCGCCAGCAGCCCCGGGGTCCAAGAGACCCAGTACTTC	CASSPGVQETQYF
TRBJ2-1	TRBV7-9	14	-	-	TGTGCCAGCAGCTTAGCGAGCGGCTACAATGAGCAGTTCTTC	CASSLASGYNEQFF
TRBJ2-7	TRBV6-2/TRBV6-3	21	-	TRBD2	TGTGCCAGCAGTTACTATGGGCTGGGACTAGCGGGTCCTCCCTCGGGCGACGAGCAGTACTTC	CASSYYGLGLAGPPSGDEQYF
TRBJ1-1	TRBV10-3	15	-	-	TGTGCCATCAGTGAGGGGGGAGGGAGGGACACTGAAGCTTTCTTT	CAISEGGGRDTEAFF
TRBJ2-3	TRBV7-9	19	-	TRBD1	TGTGCCAGCAGCTCCCAGATTCCCGGGACAGGGGCGCGCACAGATACGCAGTATTTT	CASSSQIPGTGARTDTQYF
TRBJ2-2	TRBV6-2/TRBV6-3	15	-	TRBD1	TGTGCCAGCAGTTCCCACAGGGGGAACACCGGGGAGCTGTTTTTT	CASSSHRGNTGELFF
TRBJ2-7	TRBV7-2	15	-	TRBD2	TGTGCCAGCAGCCCCTCACTAGCGGGGGCCTACGAGCAGTACTTC	CASSPSLAGAYEQYF
TRBJ2-3	TRBV2	14	-	-	TGTGCCAGCCCACAGGGTACTAGCACAGATACGCAGTATTTT	CASPQGTSTDTQYF
TRBJ2-2	TRBV6-5	14	-	-	TGTGCCAGCCTTGGGACTTTCTCCACCGGGGAGCTGTTTTTT	CASLGTFSTGELFF
TRBJ1-1	TRBV6-4	13	few	-	TGTGCCAGCAGGGCCGCAGAGAACACTGAAGCTTTCTTT	CASRAAENTEAFF
TRBJ2-6	TRBV29-1	16	-	-	TGCAGCGTTGAACTTGCGGTTAGCTCTGGGGCCAACGTCCTGACTTTC	CSVELAVSSGANVLTF
TRBJ1-1	TRBV7-8	14	-	-	TGTGCCAGCAGCTTAGGAGGGAGTAACACTGAAGCTTTCTTT	CASSLGGSNTEAFF
TRBJ1-1	TRBV18	14	-	-	TGTGCCAGCTCAATACAGGGCGAGGACACTGAAGCTTTCTTT	CASSIQGEDTEAFF
TRBJ1-1	TRBV7-8	11	-	-	TGTGCCAGCAGCCCCGGACAGAGGGCTTTCTTT	CASSPGQRAFF
TRBJ1-5	TRBV30	14	-	-	TGTGCCTGGAGTGGGCCGGGACTCTATCAGCCCCAGCATTTT	CAWSGPGLYQPQHF
TRBJ2-7	TRBV2	18	-	-	TGTGCCAGCAGTCACGGACTCCGTTCGGCTTTGAGAACCTACGAGCAGTACTTC	CASSHGLRSALRTYEQYF
TRBJ2-7	TRBV3-1/TRBV3-2	18	-	-	TGTGCCAGCAGCCAAGATCAGGGTGTCGGGGACTCACCCTACGAGCAGTACTTC	CASSQDQGVGDSPYEQYF
TRBJ2-7	TRBV11-3	15	-	TRBD2	TGTGCCAGCAGCTTAGGAGCGGGGGGGCTTTACGAGCAGTACTTC	CASSLGAGGLYEQYF
TRBJ2-5	TRBV5-1	15	-	TRBD2	TGCGCCAGCAGCTTTATCGGGGGGGTTGGAGAGACCCAGTACTTC	CASSFIGGVGETQYF
TRBJ1-1	TRBV6-2/TRBV6-3	15	-	-	TGTGCCAGCAGTTACCCCGGGACTGGGGACACTGAAGCTTTCTTT	CASSYPGTGDTEAFF
TRBJ1-2	TRBV10-3	11	once	TRBD1	TGTGCCACCGGGACAGACTATGGCTACACCTTC	CATGTDYGYTF
TRBJ2-3	TRBV5-1	15	-	TRBD2	TGCGCCAGCAGCTTCGCGGGAGCCCGCACAGATACGCAGTATTTT	CASSFAGARTDTQYF
TRBJ1-5	TRBV6-2/TRBV6-3	15	-	TRBD1	TGTGCCAGCAGCTCCCCGGGACAGTACAATCAGCCCCAGCATTTT	CASSSPGQYNQPQHF
TRBJ2-1	TRBV29-1	12	few	TRBD1	TGCAGCGGGGGACAGGTCTACAATGAGCAGTTCTTC	CSGGQVYNEQFF
TRBJ1-2	TRBV3-1/TRBV3-2	13	-	TRBD1	TGTGCCAGCAGCCTACAGGGGTTCTATGGCTACACCTTC	CASSLQGFYGYTF
TRBJ2-7	TRBV5-1	14	-	-	TGCGCCAGCAGCTTGTTTGTACAGGCCAGCGAGCAGTACTTC	CASSLFVQASEQYF
TRBJ2-1	TRBV19	12	-	-	TGTGCCAGTAGTATATCCCGGAATGAGCAGTTCTTC	CASSISRNEQFF
TRBJ1-1	TRBV11-2	13	-	-	TGTGCCAGCAGCTTAGGCGGGGACACTGAAGCTTTCTTT	CASSLGGDTEAFF